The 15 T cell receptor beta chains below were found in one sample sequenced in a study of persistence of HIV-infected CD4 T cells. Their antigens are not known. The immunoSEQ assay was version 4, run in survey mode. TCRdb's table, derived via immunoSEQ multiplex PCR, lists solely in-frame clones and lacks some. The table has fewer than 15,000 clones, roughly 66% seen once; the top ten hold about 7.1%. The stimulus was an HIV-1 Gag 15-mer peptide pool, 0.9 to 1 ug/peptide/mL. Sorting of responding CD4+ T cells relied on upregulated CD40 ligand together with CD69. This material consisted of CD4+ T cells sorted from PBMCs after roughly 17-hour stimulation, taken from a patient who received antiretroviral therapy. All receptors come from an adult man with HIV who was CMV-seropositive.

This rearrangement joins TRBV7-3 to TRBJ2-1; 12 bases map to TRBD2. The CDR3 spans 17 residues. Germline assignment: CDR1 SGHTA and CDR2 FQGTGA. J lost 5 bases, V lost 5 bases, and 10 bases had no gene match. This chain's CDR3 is CASSETSGSVPHNEQFF. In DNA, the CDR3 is TGTGCCAGCAGCGAGACTAGCGGGAGTGTACCTCACAATGAGCAGTTCTTC.

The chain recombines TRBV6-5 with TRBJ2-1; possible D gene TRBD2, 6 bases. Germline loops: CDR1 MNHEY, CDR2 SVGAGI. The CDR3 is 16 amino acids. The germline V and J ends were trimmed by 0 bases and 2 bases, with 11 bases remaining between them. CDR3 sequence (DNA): TGTGCCAGCAGTTACTCGACGGGAGTGGCCTACAATGAGCAGTTCTTC. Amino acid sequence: CASSYSTGVAYNEQFF.

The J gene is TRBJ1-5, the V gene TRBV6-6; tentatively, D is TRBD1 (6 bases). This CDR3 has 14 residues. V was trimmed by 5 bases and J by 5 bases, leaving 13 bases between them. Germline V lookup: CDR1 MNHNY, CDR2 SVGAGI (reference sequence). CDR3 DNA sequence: TGTGCCAGCAGTCCCGGGACACCAGATCAGCCCCAGCATTTT. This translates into CASSPGTPDQPQHF.

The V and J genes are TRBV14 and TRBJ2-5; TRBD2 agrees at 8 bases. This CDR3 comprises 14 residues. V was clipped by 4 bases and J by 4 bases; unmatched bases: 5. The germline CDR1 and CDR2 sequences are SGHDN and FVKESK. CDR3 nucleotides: TGTGCCAGCAGCCGACTAGCGAGCATAGAGACCCAGTACTTC. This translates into CASSRLASIETQYF.

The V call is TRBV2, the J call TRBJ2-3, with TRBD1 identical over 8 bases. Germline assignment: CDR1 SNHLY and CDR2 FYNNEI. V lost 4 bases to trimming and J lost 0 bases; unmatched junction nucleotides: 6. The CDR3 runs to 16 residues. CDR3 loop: CASSGGQALSTDTQYF. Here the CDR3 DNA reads TGTGCCAGCAGTGGGGGACAGGCCCTTAGCACAGATACGCAGTATTTT.

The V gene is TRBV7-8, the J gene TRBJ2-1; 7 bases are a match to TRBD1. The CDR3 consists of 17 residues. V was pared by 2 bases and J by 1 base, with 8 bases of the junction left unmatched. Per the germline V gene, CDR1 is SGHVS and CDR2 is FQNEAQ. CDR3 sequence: CASSLIRQGSSYNEQFF. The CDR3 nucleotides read TGTGCCAGCAGCTTAATCCGACAGGGATCTTCCTACAATGAGCAGTTCTTC.

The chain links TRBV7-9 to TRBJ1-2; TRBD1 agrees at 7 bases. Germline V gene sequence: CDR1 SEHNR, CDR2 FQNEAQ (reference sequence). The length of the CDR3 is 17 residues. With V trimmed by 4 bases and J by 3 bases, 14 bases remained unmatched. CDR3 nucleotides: TGTGCCAGCAGCTCTCAATTCCGACAGGGTTCGGACTATGGCTACACCTTC. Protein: CASSSQFRQGSDYGYTF.

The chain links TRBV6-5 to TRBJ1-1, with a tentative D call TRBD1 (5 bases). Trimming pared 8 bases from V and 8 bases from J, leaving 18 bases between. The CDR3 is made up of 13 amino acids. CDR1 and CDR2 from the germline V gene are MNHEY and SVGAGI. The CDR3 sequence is CASRPGPGKEAFF. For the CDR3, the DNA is TGTGCCAGCCGCCCGGGACCGGGAAAAGAAGCTTTCTTT.

CDR3 amino acids: CASSLAPLGGEQFF. The CDR3 coding sequence is TGTGCCAGCAGCTTAGCTCCCCTTGGGGGTGAGCAGTTCTTC. The chain employs TRBV11-1 and TRBJ2-1; D is perhaps TRBD1 or TRBD2 (5 bases each). V was shortened by 0 bases and J by 9 bases, with 12 bases between the two germline ends. CDR3 size: 14 residues. CDR1 and CDR2 (germline): SGHAT, FQDESV (reference sequence).

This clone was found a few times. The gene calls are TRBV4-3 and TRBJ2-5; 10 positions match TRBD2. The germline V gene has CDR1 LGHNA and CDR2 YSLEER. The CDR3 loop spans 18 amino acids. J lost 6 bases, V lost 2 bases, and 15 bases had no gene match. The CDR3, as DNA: TGCGCCAGCAGCCAATCCCTGGTGGGAGCTAGCGGGAGTAAGACCCAGTACTTC. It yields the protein CASSQSLVGASGSKTQYF.

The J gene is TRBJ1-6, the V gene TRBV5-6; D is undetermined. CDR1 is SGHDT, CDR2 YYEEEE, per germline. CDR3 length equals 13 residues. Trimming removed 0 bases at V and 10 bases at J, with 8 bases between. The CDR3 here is CASSLDFRSPLHF. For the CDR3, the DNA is TGTGCCAGCAGCTTGGATTTCCGGTCACCCCTCCACTTT.

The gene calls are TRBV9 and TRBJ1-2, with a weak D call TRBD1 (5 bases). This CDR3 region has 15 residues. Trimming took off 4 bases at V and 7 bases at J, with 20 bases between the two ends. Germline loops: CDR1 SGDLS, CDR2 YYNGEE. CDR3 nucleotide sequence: TGTGCCAGCAGCCCTCAGGGATCAAGGGGAAGTGGCTACACCTTC. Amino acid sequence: CASSPQGSRGSGYTF.

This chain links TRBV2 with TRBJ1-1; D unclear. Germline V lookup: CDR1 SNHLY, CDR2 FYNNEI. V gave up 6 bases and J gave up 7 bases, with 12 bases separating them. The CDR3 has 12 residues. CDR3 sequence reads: CASRVYGSEAFF. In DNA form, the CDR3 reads TGTGCCAGCAGGGTATATGGGAGTGAAGCTTTCTTT.

CDR3 in amino acids: CASSSGMRDRVEYEQFF. CDR3 DNA sequence: TGTGCCAGCAGCTCGGGTATGAGGGACAGGGTGGAGTATGAGCAGTTCTTC. The chain employs TRBV5-5 and TRBJ2-1; 9 bases line up with TRBD1. V was clipped by 3 bases and J by 8 bases; unmatched bases: 15. There are 17 residues in the CDR3. Germline values: CDR1 SGHKS, CDR2 YYEKEE (reference sequence). Variable domain in full (rest from reference TRBV5-5 and TRBJ2-1): DAGVTQSPTHLIKTRGQQVTLRCSPISGHKSVSWYQQVLGQGPQFIFQYYEKEERGRGNFPDRFSARQFPNYSSELNVNALLLGDSALYLCASSSGMRDRVEYEQFFGPGTRLTVL.

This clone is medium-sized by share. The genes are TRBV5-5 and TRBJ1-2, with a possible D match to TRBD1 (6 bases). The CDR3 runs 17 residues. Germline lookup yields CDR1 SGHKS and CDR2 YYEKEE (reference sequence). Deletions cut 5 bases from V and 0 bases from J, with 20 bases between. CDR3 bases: TGTGCCAGCAGGGGCTCTGGACAGTCTTTAGCTAACTATGGCTACACCTTC. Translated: CASRGSGQSLANYGYTF.